A single sample gave rise to the 17 T cell receptor beta chains below, sequenced in a study of CD8 T cells in ankylosing spondylitis. Findings and caveats of the study: Within ankylosing spondylitis blood, a TCR beta motif made up of seven to nine highly homologous variants appeared to be characteristic.

These receptors' targets are unknown. In TCRdb, the 5' RACE reads were re-called with MiXCR into one record per CDR3 protein. The profile covers roughly 700,000 distinct CDR3 sequences, with around 20% appearing a single time and under 20% taken by the ten largest. Sequencing was performed on blood, either unsorted or a sorted T cell fraction (not recorded which). These receptors were taken from a male donor with ankylosing spondylitis.

The V and J genes are TRBV11-2 and TRBJ2-1, with 12 bases that match TRBD2. Germline V CDR1 and CDR2: SGHAT, FQNNGV. The CDR3 has 17 residues. Germline trimming cut 4 bases from V and 3 bases from J; bases unmatched to any gene: 7. The CDR3 nucleotides are TGTGCCAGCAGCTCACGGACTAGCGGGACCCGCTACAATGAGCAGTTCTTC. Translation gives CASSSRTSGTRYNEQFF.

This clonotype has just a few counts. The CDR3 sequence is CASRVSTWAYGVVEQYF. The CDR3 coding sequence is TGTGCCAGCAGGGTCTCGACCTGGGCCTACGGGGTTGTAGAGCAGTACTTC. The chain has TRBV6-1 and TRBJ2-7, with D perhaps TRBD2 (5 bases). The ends were cut back, 6 bases at V and 7 bases at J, with 28 bases in the middle. The CDR3 has 17 amino acids. The germline gives CDR1 MNHNS, CDR2 SASEGT.

The rearrangement links TRBV15 to TRBJ1-5; tentatively, D is TRBD1 (6 bases). The CDR3 covers 15 residues. Germline CDR1 and CDR2: LNHNV and YYDKDF (reference sequence). The V and J ends lost 0 bases and 2 bases respectively, with 8 bases between them. The CDR3 nucleotides read TGTGCCACCAGCAGAGATCGACAGGGCAATCAGCCCCAGCATTTT. Translating it yields CATSRDRQGNQPQHF.

A single count supports this clonotype. The chain carries TRBV7-8 and TRBJ2-1; 9 positions agree with TRBD2. Per germline, CDR1 SGHVS and CDR2 FQNEAQ. This CDR3 spans 16 amino acids. V lost 8 bases to trimming and J lost 1 base; unmatched junction nucleotides: 9. CDR3 nucleotides: TGTGCCAGCTGTTTCCAAAGCGGGGGGTCCTACAATGAGCAGTTCTTC. Protein product: CASCFQSGGSYNEQFF.

Ten or more counts support this clonotype. This CDR3 reads CASSSGTSPRAGELFF. The CDR3 nucleotides read TGTGCCAGCAGTTCCGGGACTAGCCCCCGGGCGGGGGAGCTGTTTTTT. The chain links TRBV12-3 or TRBV12-4 to TRBJ2-2; TRBD2 matches at 9 bases. J gave up 8 bases and V 4 bases, and 11 bases lay outside the gene matches. This CDR3 is 16 amino acids long.

Only a few counts were recorded for this clonotype. CDR3 sequence (DNA): TGTGCCAGCAGCTTACAGGGGACAGCTGGAAACACCATATATTTT. Amino acids: CASSLQGTAGNTIYF. The rearrangement joins TRBV7-3 to TRBJ1-3; 7 bases fit TRBD1. Germline trimming cut 2 bases from V and 2 bases from J; bases unmatched to any gene: 3. Germline V gives CDR1 SGHTA, CDR2 FQGTGA. The CDR3 covers 15 residues.

The chain employs TRBV3-1 and TRBJ1-3, with no clear D. The CDR3 covers 13 residues. Trimming stripped 1 base from V and 4 bases from J, with 5 bases between. Germline CDR1 reads LGHDT; CDR2 reads YNNKEL (reference sequence). The CDR3 loop reads CASSQGRGNTIYF. The CDR3 nucleotides read TGTGCCAGCAGCCAAGGTCGGGGAAACACCATATATTTT.

This clonotype was counted only a few times. The chain couples TRBV6-1 to TRBJ2-7; 10 bases line up with TRBD1. This CDR3 region has 15 residues. Germline lookup yields CDR1 MNHNS and CDR2 SASEGT. Germline trimming cut 5 bases from V and 2 bases from J; bases unmatched to any gene: 6. CDR3 sequence: CASSPRDRGTYEQYF. The CDR3 nucleotides read TGTGCCAGCAGTCCCCGGGACAGGGGCACCTACGAGCAGTACTTC.

This clonotype appeared a few times. The rearrangement joins TRBV20-1 to TRBJ1-5; a possible D gene is TRBD1 (6 bases). The V end lost 6 bases, the J end lost 5 bases, and 17 bases lay between the germline ends. The CDR3 runs 14 residues. Per the germline V gene, CDR1 is DFQATT and CDR2 is SNEGSKA (reference sequence). The CDR3 here is CSARPTGAHQPQHF. The CDR3 coding sequence is TGCAGTGCGCGACCGACAGGCGCGCATCAGCCCCAGCATTTT.

In this sample, this clonotype turned up many times. The V and J genes are TRBV12-3 or TRBV12-4 and TRBJ1-1; 7 bases map to TRBD1. This CDR3 spans 14 amino acids. V was clipped by 4 bases and J by 3 bases; unmatched bases: 5. The CDR3 loop reads CASSYTDRDTEAFF. DNA for the CDR3: TGTGCCAGCAGTTACACTGACAGGGACACTGAAGCTTTCTTT.

Only one count was recorded for this clonotype. The V gene is TRBV3-1, the J gene TRBJ2-1; D assignment may be TRBD1 or TRBD2 (7 bases each). V gave up 4 bases and J gave up 1 base, with 14 bases separating them. Germline assignment: CDR1 LGHDT and CDR2 YNNKEL (reference sequence). The length of the CDR3 is 16 residues. The CDR3 here is CASSRDSGESYNEQFF. In DNA form, the CDR3 reads TGTGCCAGCAGCCGGGACAGCGGGGAATCCTACAATGAGCAGTTCTTC.

This clonotype occurred a few times. The chain couples TRBV27 to TRBJ2-5; D gene ambiguous. CDR3 length equals 14 residues. Per germline, CDR1 MNHEY and CDR2 SMNVEV (reference sequence). V lost 5 bases and J lost 5, with 15 bases in between. The CDR3 sequence is CASSPTPGAETQYF. CDR3 DNA: TGTGCCAGCAGTCCGACTCCGGGCGCGGAGACCCAGTACTTC.

The chain employs TRBV6-5 and TRBJ1-1; D is perhaps TRBD1 (6 bases). The CDR3 has 18 amino acids. V gave up 2 bases and J gave up 4 bases, with 23 bases separating them. Germline V gene sequence: CDR1 MNHEY, CDR2 SVGAGI. The CDR3 DNA reads as TGTGCCAGCAGTTACAGTTATCTGTCGGTTAAGGGGGGCACTGAAGCTTTCTTT. Its protein product is CASSYSYLSVKGGTEAFF.

This clonotype was seen a few times. The V call is TRBV6-4, the J call TRBJ2-2; D is ambiguous. Germline CDR1 and CDR2: MRHNA and SNTAGT. The CDR3 extends over 14 amino acids. The germline V and J ends were trimmed by 4 bases and 5 bases, with 11 bases remaining between them. As DNA, the CDR3 is TGTGCCAGCAGTGTGAGACTGGAAACCGGGGAGCTGTTTTTT. Its protein is CASSVRLETGELFF.

V and J are TRBV18 and TRBJ2-1; perhaps TRBD2 as D (6 bases). V was cut by 7 bases and J by 6 bases, with 19 bases left in between. The CDR3 is made up of 15 amino acids. The germline V gene has CDR1 KGHSH and CDR2 LQKENI. The CDR3: CASCPVWAGTNEQFF. The CDR3 DNA reads TGTGCCAGCTGCCCTGTCTGGGCGGGAACCAATGAGCAGTTCTTC.

This clonotype occurred a few times. The J gene is TRBJ1-4, the V gene TRBV20-1; D is uncertain. This CDR3 has 14 amino acids. Per the germline V gene, CDR1 is DFQATT and CDR2 is SNEGSKA (reference sequence). V lost 5 bases, J lost 0 bases, and 10 bases lay in between. The DNA of the CDR3 is TGCAGTGCTCTCAAACCCTCAACTAATGAAAAACTGTTTTTT. Encoded protein: CSALKPSTNEKLFF.

The V call is TRBV11-1, the J call TRBJ2-1; possible D gene TRBD1, 6 bases. V was trimmed by 7 bases and J by 2 bases, leaving 12 bases between them. This CDR3 has 14 residues. The V gene's germline CDR1 is SGHAT and CDR2 FQDESV (reference sequence). This chain's CDR3 is CASTAQGPYNEQFF. CDR3 bases: TGTGCCAGCACCGCACAGGGTCCCTACAATGAGCAGTTCTTC. The full variable domain, rest sourced from reference TRBV11-1 and TRBJ2-1, is EAEVAQSPRYKITEKSQAVAFWCDPISGHATLYWYRQILGQGPELLVQFQDESVVDDSQLPKDRFSAERLKGVDSTLKIQPAELGDSAMYLCASTAQGPYNEQFFGPGTRLTVL.